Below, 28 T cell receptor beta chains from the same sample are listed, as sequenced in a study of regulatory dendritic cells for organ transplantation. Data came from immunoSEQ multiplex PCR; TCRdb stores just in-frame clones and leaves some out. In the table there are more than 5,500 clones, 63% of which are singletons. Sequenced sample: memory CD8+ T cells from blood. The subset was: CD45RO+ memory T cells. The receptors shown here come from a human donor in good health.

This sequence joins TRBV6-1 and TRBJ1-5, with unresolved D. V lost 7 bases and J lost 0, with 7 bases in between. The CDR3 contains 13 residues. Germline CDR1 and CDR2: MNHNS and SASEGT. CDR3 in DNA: TGTGCCAGCATTCTTAATAGCAATCAGCCCCAGCATTTT. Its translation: CASILNSNQPQHF.

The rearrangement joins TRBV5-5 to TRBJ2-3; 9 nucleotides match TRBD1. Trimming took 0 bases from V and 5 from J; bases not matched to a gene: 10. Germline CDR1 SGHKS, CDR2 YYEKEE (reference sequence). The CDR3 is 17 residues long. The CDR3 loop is CASSLEILGTGQDTQYF. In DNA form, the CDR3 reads TGTGCCAGCAGCTTGGAGATTTTGGGGACAGGGCAAGATACGCAGTATTTT.

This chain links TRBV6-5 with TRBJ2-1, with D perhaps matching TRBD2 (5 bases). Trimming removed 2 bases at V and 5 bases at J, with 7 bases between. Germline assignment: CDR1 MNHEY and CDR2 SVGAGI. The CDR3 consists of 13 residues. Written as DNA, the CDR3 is TGTGCCAGCAGTTACGGGCGGGACAATGAGCAGTTCTTC. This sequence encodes CASSYGRDNEQFF.

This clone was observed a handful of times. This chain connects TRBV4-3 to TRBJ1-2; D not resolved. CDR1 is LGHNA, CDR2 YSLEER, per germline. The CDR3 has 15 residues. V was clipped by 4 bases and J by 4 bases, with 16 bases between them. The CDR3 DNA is TGCGCCAGCAGCCCATCGGCCTCGGGTGTCTATGGCTACACCTTC. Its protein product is CASSPSASGVYGYTF.

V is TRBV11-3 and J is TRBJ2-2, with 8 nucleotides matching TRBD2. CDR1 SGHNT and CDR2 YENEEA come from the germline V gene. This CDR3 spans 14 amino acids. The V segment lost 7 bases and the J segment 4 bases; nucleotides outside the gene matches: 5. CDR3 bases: TGTGCCAGCAACCTACGGGGGGGCACCGGGGAGCTGTTTTTT. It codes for CASNLRGGTGELFF.

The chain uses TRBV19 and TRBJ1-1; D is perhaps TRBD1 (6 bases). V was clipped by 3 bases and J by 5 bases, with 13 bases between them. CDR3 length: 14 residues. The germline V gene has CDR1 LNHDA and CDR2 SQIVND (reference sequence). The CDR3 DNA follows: TGTGCCAGTAGTATCGTACAGGGCATTACTGAAGCTTTCTTT. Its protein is CASSIVQGITEAFF.

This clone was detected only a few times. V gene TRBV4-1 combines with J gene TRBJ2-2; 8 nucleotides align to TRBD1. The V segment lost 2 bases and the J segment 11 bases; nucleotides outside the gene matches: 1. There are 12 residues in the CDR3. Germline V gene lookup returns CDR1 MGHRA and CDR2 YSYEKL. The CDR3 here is CASSQPGGELFF. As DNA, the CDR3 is TGCGCCAGCAGCCAACCAGGGGGCGAGCTGTTTTTT.

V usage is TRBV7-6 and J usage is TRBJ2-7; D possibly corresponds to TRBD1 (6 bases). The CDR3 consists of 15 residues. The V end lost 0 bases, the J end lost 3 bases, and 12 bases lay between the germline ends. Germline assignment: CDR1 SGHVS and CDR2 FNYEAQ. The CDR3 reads CASSLAQGTYYEQYF. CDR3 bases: TGTGCCAGCAGCTTAGCGCAGGGGACCTACTACGAGCAGTACTTC.

In DNA, the CDR3 is TGCGCCAGCAGCTTGGGGGGGCTAGTGGACAATGAGCAGTTCTTC. As protein: CASSLGGLVDNEQFF. The chain employs TRBV5-1 and TRBJ2-1; TRBD1 is a possible D gene (6 bases). Germline-derived CDR1 and CDR2 are SGHRS and YFSETQ. CDR3 length: 15 residues. Trimming took off 0 bases at V and 5 bases at J, with 12 bases between the two ends.

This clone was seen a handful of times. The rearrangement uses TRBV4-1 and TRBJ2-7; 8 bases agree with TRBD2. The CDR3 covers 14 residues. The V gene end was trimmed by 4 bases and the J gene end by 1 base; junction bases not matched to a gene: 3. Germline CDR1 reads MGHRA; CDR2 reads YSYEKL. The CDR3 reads CASSPIAGSYEQYF. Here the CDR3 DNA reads TGCGCCAGCAGCCCAATAGCGGGGTCCTACGAGCAGTACTTC.

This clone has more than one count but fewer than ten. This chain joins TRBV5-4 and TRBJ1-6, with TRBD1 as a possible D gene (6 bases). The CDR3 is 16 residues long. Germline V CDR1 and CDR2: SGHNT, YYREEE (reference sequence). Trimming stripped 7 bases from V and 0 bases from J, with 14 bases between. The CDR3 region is CASWNRDTSYNSPLHF. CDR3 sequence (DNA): TGTGCCAGCTGGAACAGGGACACCTCCTATAATTCACCCCTCCACTTT.

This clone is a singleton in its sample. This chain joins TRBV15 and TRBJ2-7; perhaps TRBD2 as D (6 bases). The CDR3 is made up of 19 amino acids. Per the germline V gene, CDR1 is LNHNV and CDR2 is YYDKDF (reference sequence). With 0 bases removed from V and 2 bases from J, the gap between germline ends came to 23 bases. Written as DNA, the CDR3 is TGTGCCACCAGCAGAGATCGATCCCGACGGGGGAGTTCCGCCTACGAGCAGTACTTC. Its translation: CATSRDRSRRGSSAYEQYF. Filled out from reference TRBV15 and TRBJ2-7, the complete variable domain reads DAMVIQNPRYQVTQFGKPVTLSCSQTLNHNVMYWYQQKSSQAPKLLFHYYDKDFNNEADTPDNFQSRRPNTSFCFLDIRSPGLGDTAMYLCATSRDRSRRGSSAYEQYFGPGTRLTVT.

CDR3 nucleotide sequence: TGTGCCAGCAGTTTGAAGCCTAACACTGAAGCTTTCTTT. This sequence encodes CASSLKPNTEAFF. The V call is TRBV28, the J call TRBJ1-1; D is undetermined. The V gene lost 3 bases and the J gene lost 2 bases, with 7 bases spanning the gap. The length of the CDR3 is 13 residues. CDR1 is MDHEN and CDR2 is SYDVKM in the germline V gene.

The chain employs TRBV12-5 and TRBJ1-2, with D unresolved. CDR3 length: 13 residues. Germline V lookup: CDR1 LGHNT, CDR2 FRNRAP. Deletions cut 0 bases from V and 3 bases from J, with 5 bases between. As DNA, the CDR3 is TGTGCTAGTGGTTTGGTTATTGACTATGGCTACACCTTC. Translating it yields CASGLVIDYGYTF.

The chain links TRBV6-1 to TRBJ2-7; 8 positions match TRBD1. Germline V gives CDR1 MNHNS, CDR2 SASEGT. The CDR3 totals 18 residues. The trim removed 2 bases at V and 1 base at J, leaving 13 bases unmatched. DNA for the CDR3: TGTGCCAGCAGTGAACTGCCGTTGGACAGGGAGGTTTCCTACGAGCAGTACTTC. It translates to CASSELPLDREVSYEQYF.

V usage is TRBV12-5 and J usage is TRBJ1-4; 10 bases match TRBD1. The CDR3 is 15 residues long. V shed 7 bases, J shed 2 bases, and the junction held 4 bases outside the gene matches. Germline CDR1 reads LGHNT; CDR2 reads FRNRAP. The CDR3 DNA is TGTGCTAGTGTCCGACAGGGGGCTACTAATGAAAAACTGTTTTTT. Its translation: CASVRQGATNEKLFF.

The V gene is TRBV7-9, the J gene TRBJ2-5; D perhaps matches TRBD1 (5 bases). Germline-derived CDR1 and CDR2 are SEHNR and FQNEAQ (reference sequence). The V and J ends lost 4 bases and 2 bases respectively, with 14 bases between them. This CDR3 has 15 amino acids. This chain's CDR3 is CASSYPTAAQETQYF. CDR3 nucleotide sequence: TGTGCCAGCAGCTATCCGACAGCAGCACAAGAGACCCAGTACTTC.

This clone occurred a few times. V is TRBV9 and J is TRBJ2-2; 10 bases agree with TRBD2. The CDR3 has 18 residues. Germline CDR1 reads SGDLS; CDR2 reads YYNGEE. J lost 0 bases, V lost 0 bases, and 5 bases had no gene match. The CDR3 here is CASSVGYSGGPNTGELFF. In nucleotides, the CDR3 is TGTGCCAGCAGCGTAGGATATAGCGGGGGGCCGAACACCGGGGAGCTGTTTTTT.

As DNA, the CDR3 is TGTGCCAGCAGCTTAGACAGCTCTGGAAACACCATATATTTT. Protein product: CASSLDSSGNTIYF. The chain combines TRBV13 with TRBJ1-3; no reliable D call. This CDR3 is built from 14 residues. Germline CDR1 reads PRHDT; CDR2 reads FYEKMQ (reference sequence). V was cut by 1 base and J by 0 bases, with 4 bases left in between.

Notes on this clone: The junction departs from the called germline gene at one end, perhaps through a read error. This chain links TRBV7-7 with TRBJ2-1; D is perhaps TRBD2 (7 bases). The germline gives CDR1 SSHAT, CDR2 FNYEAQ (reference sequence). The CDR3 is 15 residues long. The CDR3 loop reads CASSLLEGGHNEQFF. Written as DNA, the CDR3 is TGTGCTAGCAGCTTATTGGAGGGGGGGCACAATGAGCAGTTCTTC.

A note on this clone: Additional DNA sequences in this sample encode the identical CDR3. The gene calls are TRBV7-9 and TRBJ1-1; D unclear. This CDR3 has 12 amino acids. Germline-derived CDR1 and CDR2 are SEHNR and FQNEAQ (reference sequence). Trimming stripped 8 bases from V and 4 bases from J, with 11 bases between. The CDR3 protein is CASSPGGTEAFF. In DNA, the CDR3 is TGTGCCAGCTCCCCAGGTGGCACTGAAGCTTTCTTT.

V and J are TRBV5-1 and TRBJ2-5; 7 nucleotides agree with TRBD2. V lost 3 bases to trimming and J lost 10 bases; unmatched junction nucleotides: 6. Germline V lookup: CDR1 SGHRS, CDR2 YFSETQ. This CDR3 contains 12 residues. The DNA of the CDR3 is TGCGCCAGCAGCTCCAGCCGGGAGGACCAGTACTTC. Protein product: CASSSSREDQYF.

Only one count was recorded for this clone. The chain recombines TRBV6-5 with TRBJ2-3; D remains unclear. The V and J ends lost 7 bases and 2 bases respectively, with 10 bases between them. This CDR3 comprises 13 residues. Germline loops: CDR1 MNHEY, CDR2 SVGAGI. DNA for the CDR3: TGTGCCAGCACCACTACCTACACAGATACGCAGTATTTT. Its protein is CASTTTYTDTQYF.

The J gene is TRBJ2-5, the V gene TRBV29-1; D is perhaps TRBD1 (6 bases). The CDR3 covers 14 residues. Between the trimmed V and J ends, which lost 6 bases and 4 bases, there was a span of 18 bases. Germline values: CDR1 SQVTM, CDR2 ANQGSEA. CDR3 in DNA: TGCAGCGTCCCAGGGGACCCGTACCGAGAGACCCAGTACTTC. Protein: CSVPGDPYRETQYF. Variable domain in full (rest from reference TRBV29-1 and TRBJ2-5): SAVISQKPSRDICQRGTSLTIQCQVDSQVTMMFWYRQQPGQSLTLIATANQGSEATYESGFVIDKFPISRPNLTFSTLTVSNMSPEDSSIYLCSVPGDPYRETQYFGPGTRLLVL.

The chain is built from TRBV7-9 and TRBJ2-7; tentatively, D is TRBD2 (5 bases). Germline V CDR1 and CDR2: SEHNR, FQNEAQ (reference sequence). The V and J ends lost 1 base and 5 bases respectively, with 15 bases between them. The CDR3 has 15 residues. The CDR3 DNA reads TGTGCCAGCAGCTTAGGCGGGCCCCCAGTGGACGAGCAGTACTTC. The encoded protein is CASSLGGPPVDEQYF.

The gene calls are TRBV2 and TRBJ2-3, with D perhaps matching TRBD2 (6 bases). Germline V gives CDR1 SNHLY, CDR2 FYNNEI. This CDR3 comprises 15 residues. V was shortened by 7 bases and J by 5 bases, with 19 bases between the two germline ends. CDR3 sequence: CASIYGDPGRDTQYF. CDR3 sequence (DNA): TGTGCCAGCATATATGGGGACCCCGGGAGAGATACGCAGTATTTT.

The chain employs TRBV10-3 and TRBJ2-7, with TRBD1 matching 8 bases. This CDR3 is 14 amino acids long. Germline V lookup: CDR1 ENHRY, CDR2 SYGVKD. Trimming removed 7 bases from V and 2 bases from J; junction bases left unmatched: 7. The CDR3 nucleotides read TGTGCCATCACCCCGGACAGGGAAGCCTACGAGCAGTACTTC. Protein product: CAITPDREAYEQYF.

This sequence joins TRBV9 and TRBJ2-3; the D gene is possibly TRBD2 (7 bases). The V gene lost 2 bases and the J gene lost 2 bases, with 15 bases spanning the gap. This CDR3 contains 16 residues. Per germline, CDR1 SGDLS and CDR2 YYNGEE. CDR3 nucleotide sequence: TGTGCCAGCAGCGTGGAGGGGGGGCATACCACAGATACGCAGTATTTT. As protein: CASSVEGGHTTDTQYF.